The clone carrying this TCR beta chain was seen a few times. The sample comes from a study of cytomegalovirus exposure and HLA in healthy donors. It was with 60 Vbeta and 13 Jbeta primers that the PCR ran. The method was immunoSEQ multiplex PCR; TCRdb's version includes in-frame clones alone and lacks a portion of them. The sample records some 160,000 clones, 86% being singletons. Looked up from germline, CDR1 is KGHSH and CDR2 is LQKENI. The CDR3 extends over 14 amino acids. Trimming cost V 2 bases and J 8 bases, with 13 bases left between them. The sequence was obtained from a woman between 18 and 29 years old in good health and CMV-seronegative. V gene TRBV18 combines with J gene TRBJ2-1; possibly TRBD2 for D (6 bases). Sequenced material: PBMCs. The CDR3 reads CASSPRIREDEQFF. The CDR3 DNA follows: TGTGCCAGCTCACCAAGGATCAGGGAGGATGAGCAGTTCTTC.